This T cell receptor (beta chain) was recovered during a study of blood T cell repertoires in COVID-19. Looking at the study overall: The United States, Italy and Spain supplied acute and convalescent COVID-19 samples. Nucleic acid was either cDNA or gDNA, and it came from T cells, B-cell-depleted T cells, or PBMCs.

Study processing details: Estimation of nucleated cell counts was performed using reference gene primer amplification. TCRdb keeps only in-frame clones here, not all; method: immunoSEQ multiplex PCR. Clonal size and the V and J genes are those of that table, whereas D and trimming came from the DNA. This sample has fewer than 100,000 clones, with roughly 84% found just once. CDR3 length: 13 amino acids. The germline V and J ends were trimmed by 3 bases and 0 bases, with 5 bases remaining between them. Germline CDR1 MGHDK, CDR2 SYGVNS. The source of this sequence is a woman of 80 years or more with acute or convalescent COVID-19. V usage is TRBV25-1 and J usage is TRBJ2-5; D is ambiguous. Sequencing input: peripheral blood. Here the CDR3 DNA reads TGTGCCAGCAGTGAGGGCTACCAAGAGACCCAGTACTTC. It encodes CASSEGYQETQYF.